The rows below give T cell receptor beta chains drawn from one sample of a study of blood T cell repertoires in COVID-19. Only in-frame clones appear in the TCRdb table, and some are missing; sequencing was by immunoSEQ multiplex PCR. There are a few hundred thousand clones in the sample; around 89% occur only once, and over 2% lies in the top ten. Specimen: PBMCs or T cells enriched from blood (not recorded which). The source of these receptors is a woman aged 18-35 years who had recovered from COVID-19. Both conserved end residues are part of each CDR3. Clone size appears in some rows only: once, few, many, or a class for an expanded clone.

size	V	J	CDR3
.	TRBV5-1	TRBJ1-1	CASSLDSSNTEAFF
once	TRBV20-1	TRBJ2-7	CSASQLAGAGRSYEQYF
few	TRBV28	TRBJ1-4	CASSFPSGQGQGEKLFF
.	TRBV28	TRBJ1-2	CASRGTGLDNYGYTF
.	TRBV3-1/TRBV3-2	TRBJ1-2	CASSPHPGQVTNYGYTF
.	TRBV6-4	TRBJ2-2	CASSSQGADTGELFF
.	TRBV28	TRBJ1-3	CARISRYSGNTIYF
.	TRBV6-6	TRBJ1-1	CASSATGVGTEAFF
.	TRBV28	TRBJ1-4	CASSLRSQAEKLFF
.	TRBV7-2	TRBJ1-5	CASNTGTGSYQPQHF
.	TRBV4-1	TRBJ2-5	CASSQVAGEETQYF
.	TRBV18	TRBJ2-7	CASSPRTGKWEQYF
.	TRBV5-8	TRBJ1-2	CASSLPGQGNYGYTF
.	TRBV1	TRBJ1-6	CTSSLDRYNSPLHF
.	TRBV30	TRBJ1-4	CAWSGGRGWTNEKLFF
.	TRBV15	TRBJ2-5	CATQRGETQYF